One and the same sample provided the 11 T cell receptor beta chains below, sequenced in a study of T-cell memory formation after mild COVID-19. TCRdb reprocessed the 5' RACE reads with MiXCR, giving one entry per CDR3 protein. The data show under 300,000 distinct CDR3 sequences, 7.5% to 9.5% seen once. Specimen: PBMCs or a T cell subset sorted from them (not recorded which). The receptor set was obtained from a man between 18 and 29 years old who had mild COVID-19 (a few samples of this study predate the infection). Cell type and time point are not known.

This clonotype was picked up many times. The gene calls are TRBV10-3 and TRBJ1-6; D remains unclear. The CDR3 has 15 residues. Trimming pared 4 bases from V and 7 bases from J, leaving 14 bases between. Germline V gene data show CDR1 as ENHRY and CDR2 as SYGVKD. The CDR3 DNA reads TGTGCCATCAGTGCCATGACATTGGTGAATTCACCCCTCCACTTT. Its protein is CAISAMTLVNSPLHF.

This clonotype appeared many times. This chain links TRBV7-9 with TRBJ2-1; no reliable D call. The germline V and J ends were trimmed by 0 bases and 8 bases, with 5 bases remaining between them. The CDR3 totals 12 residues. In germline, CDR1 is SEHNR, CDR2 FQNEAQ (reference sequence). Here the CDR3 reads CASSLAPHEQFF. The CDR3 DNA sequence: TGTGCCAGCAGCTTAGCCCCCCATGAGCAGTTCTTC.

This sequence joins TRBV20-1 and TRBJ2-7, with a tentative D call TRBD2 (6 bases). Germline V CDR1 and CDR2: DFQATT, SNEGSKA (reference sequence). The V and J ends lost 1 base and 6 bases respectively, with 10 bases between them. This CDR3 comprises 12 residues. The CDR3 DNA reads as TGCAGTGCTAGAGTTGGGGGAGGCGAGCAGTACTTC. Translation: CSARVGGGEQYF.

V usage is TRBV12-3 or TRBV12-4 and J usage is TRBJ1-1, with TRBD1 as a possible D gene (6 bases). Trimming stripped 7 bases from V and 4 bases from J, with 16 bases between. The CDR3 contains 14 residues. The DNA for the CDR3 is TGTGCCAGCACCCCACCACAGGGCATCACTGAAGCTTTCTTT. Translated, it gives CASTPPQGITEAFF.

At least ten counts were recorded for this clonotype. V usage is TRBV24-1 and J usage is TRBJ2-3; the match to TRBD1 covers 7 bases. CDR3 length equals 16 residues. V lost 3 bases to trimming and J lost 1 base; unmatched junction nucleotides: 6. The germline CDR1 and CDR2 sequences are KGHDR and SFDVKD. The CDR3 nucleotides are TGTGCCACCAGTGATCTCCCCGGGACAGGCACAGATACGCAGTATTTT. This translates into CATSDLPGTGTDTQYF.

A single count supports this clonotype. This chain links TRBV4-2 with TRBJ1-6; possibly TRBD1 for D (6 bases). The V end lost 0 bases, the J end lost 9 bases, and 12 bases lay between the germline ends. Germline V gives CDR1 LGHNA, CDR2 YNFKEQ. CDR3 length: 15 amino acids. CDR3 amino acids: CASSQEGGDSSPLHF. Written as DNA, the CDR3 is TGTGCCAGCAGCCAAGAAGGGGGGGATAGTTCACCCCTCCACTTT.

This clonotype was seen repeatedly, ten times or more. The chain carries TRBV7-3 and TRBJ1-2, with 9 bases lining up with TRBD1. The CDR3 covers 16 residues. The trim removed 5 bases at V and 7 bases at J, leaving 14 bases unmatched. Germline CDR1 is SGHTA and CDR2 is FQGTGA. The CDR3 sequence is CASSAPHGQGISGYTF. Written as DNA, the CDR3 is TGTGCCAGCAGCGCCCCACATGGACAGGGGATCAGTGGCTACACCTTC.

There are a few counts of this clonotype. The chain uses TRBV6-1 and TRBJ1-1; D gene uncertain. Germline V gene lookup returns CDR1 MNHNS and CDR2 SASEGT. Between the trimmed V and J ends, which lost 1 base and 10 bases, there was a span of 19 bases. CDR3 length: 15 amino acids. The CDR3 sequence: CASSEVQDGLPGAFF. The CDR3 DNA reads as TGTGCCAGCAGTGAAGTTCAGGACGGGCTGCCGGGAGCTTTCTTT.

This rearrangement joins TRBV3-1 to TRBJ1-6; possibly TRBD1 for D (5 bases). V was pared by 1 base and J by 10 bases, with 26 bases between. The germline gives CDR1 LGHDT, CDR2 YNNKEL (reference sequence). The CDR3 length is 19 residues. Here the CDR3 DNA reads TGTGCCAGCAGCCAAGGCCCGCACCGGGACTCCCCCGCCGGATCACCCCTCCACTTT. Residues: CASSQGPHRDSPAGSPLHF.

The CDR3 spells CASSFTQGAYTGELFF. Here the CDR3 DNA reads TGCGCCAGCAGTTTTACCCAGGGGGCATACACCGGGGAGCTGTTTTTT. This chain uses TRBV5-1 with TRBJ2-2; 8 bases fit TRBD1. Germline lookup yields CDR1 SGHRS and CDR2 YFSETQ. J lost 3 bases, V lost 5 bases, and 9 bases had no gene match. The length of the CDR3 is 16 residues.

This clonotype has a count of ten or more. This chain links TRBV18 with TRBJ2-2; 7 bases match TRBD1. Germline values: CDR1 KGHSH, CDR2 LQKENI. The CDR3 runs 15 residues. The V and J ends lost 5 bases and 6 bases, in that order; junction bases with no gene match: 9. The CDR3 spells CASSISTGFAGELFF. CDR3 nucleotide sequence: TGTGCCAGCTCAATCTCGACAGGGTTCGCCGGGGAGCTGTTTTTT.